This is a list of T cell receptor beta chains from one sample in a study of OX40 agonist ivuxolimab in advanced cancers. Generated by immunoSEQ multiplex PCR, the TCRdb table keeps only in-frame clones and is missing some. The profile shows tens of thousands of clones, 80% to 90% of them singletons. The sequences come from CD4+ or CD8+ T cells sorted from blood, collected in a trial of the OX40 agonist ivuxolimab. These receptors were taken from an adult with an advanced solid tumor such as melanoma, head and neck, liver or kidney cancer. Each CDR3 is given with its conserved first and last residue. The order of the fields is clone size, D gene, V gene, J gene, CDR3 protein, CDR3 DNA. D genes are given only for firm matches. Part of the rows lack a size; the others show once, few, many or a class for expanded clones.

size: NA
D: NA
V: TRBV7-9
J: TRBJ1-3
CDR3: CASSPLPDTIYF
DNA: TGTGCCAGCAGCCCCCTCCCCGACACCATATATTTT

size: NA
D: TRBD2
V: TRBV4-3
J: TRBJ2-1
CDR3: CASSQDGREIYNEQFF
DNA: TGCGCCAGCAGCCAAGATGGGCGGGAGATCTACAATGAGCAGTTCTTC

size: NA
D: NA
V: TRBV4-3
J: TRBJ2-7
CDR3: CASSQDGQFSYEQYF
DNA: TGCGCCAGCAGCCAAGATGGACAGTTCTCCTACGAGCAGTACTTC

size: NA
D: NA
V: TRBV11-2
J: TRBJ2-7
CDR3: CASSLVGGEQYF
DNA: TGTGCCAGCAGCTTAGTGGGGGGCGAGCAGTACTTC

size: NA
D: NA
V: TRBV9
J: TRBJ2-3
CDR3: CASSTLKGSTDTQYF
DNA: TGTGCCAGCAGCACCCTTAAGGGTAGCACAGATACGCAGTATTTT

size: once
D: NA
V: TRBV9
J: TRBJ2-3
CDR3: CASSVGGQGVYHTQYF
DNA: TGTGCCAGCAGCGTAGGGGGTCAAGGGGTTTATCATACGCAGTATTTT

size: once
D: NA
V: TRBV6-5
J: TRBJ1-1
CDR3: CASSPRMNTEAFF
DNA: TGTGCCAGCAGTCCCAGGATGAACACTGAAGCTTTCTTT

size: NA
D: TRBD2
V: TRBV9
J: TRBJ2-1
CDR3: CASSAYDSGGFNEQFF
DNA: TGTGCCAGCAGCGCCTACGATAGCGGGGGGTTCAATGAGCAGTTCTTC

size: few
D: NA
V: TRBV28
J: TRBJ2-5
CDR3: CASRPPLTQETQYF
DNA: TGTGCCAGCAGACCCCCCCTGACTCAAGAGACCCAGTACTTC

size: NA
D: NA
V: TRBV11-2
J: TRBJ1-2
CDR3: CASSLGMTSYGYTF
DNA: TGTGCCAGCAGCTTAGGAATGACTTCCTATGGCTACACCTTC

size: NA
D: TRBD1
V: TRBV7-9
J: TRBJ2-4
CDR3: CASSPGQGDIQYF
DNA: TGTGCCAGCAGCCCCGGACAGGGAGACATTCAGTACTTC

size: NA
D: NA
V: TRBV29-1
J: TRBJ2-1
CDR3: CSVAGNEQFF
DNA: TGCAGCGTTGCCGGGAATGAGCAGTTCTTC

size: NA
D: NA
V: TRBV5-6
J: TRBJ1-2
CDR3: CASSRTDRWPTSASDGYTF
DNA: TGTGCCAGCAGTCGAACCGACAGGTGGCCCACTTCTGCTTCCGATGGCTACACCTTC

size: NA
D: TRBD2
V: TRBV4-1
J: TRBJ2-7
CDR3: CASSPTSGDYEQYF
DNA: TGCGCCAGCAGCCCGACTAGCGGGGACTACGAGCAGTACTTC

size: NA
D: TRBD1
V: TRBV15
J: TRBJ1-5
CDR3: CATSRVPTGENQPQHF
DNA: TGTGCCACCAGCAGAGTCCCGACAGGGGAGAATCAGCCCCAGCATTTT

size: NA
D: TRBD1
V: TRBV5-4
J: TRBJ1-3
CDR3: CASSLYGTVVSGNTIYF
DNA: TGTGCCAGCAGCTTGTATGGGACAGTTGTTTCTGGAAACACCATATATTTT

size: NA
D: TRBD1
V: TRBV11-2
J: TRBJ2-7
CDR3: CASSPRTGPITYEQYF
DNA: TGTGCCAGCAGTCCCAGGACAGGGCCCATTACCTACGAGCAGTACTTC

size: NA
D: NA
V: TRBV19
J: TRBJ2-7
CDR3: CASSIASSGYEQYF
DNA: TGTGCCAGTAGTATAGCGAGTAGCGGTTACGAGCAGTACTTC